What follows are 21 T cell receptor beta chains derived from one specimen sequenced in a study of OX40 agonist ivuxolimab in advanced cancers. Some clones are missing from TCRdb's copy, which holds only in-frame ones; the method was immunoSEQ multiplex PCR. The sample gives 25,000 to 35,000 clones, roughly 80% of which show up once; around 17% is in the top ten. Sequenced here: CD4+ or CD8+ T cells sorted from blood, sampled in a trial of the OX40 agonist ivuxolimab. These receptors originate from an adult with an advanced solid tumor such as melanoma, head and neck, liver or kidney cancer.

The rearrangement uses TRBV2 and TRBJ1-2; D unresolved. The CDR3 spans 10 residues. V was clipped by 8 bases and J by 4 bases, with 5 bases between them. Germline CDR1 SNHLY, CDR2 FYNNEI. This chain's CDR3 is CASGIYGYTF. The CDR3 nucleotides are TGTGCCAGCGGAATCTATGGCTACACCTTC.

The CDR3 region has the DNA TGCGCCAGCAGGATGGGGGCAACTTCCTACAATGAGCAGTTCTTC. It specifies CASRMGATSYNEQFF. V and J are TRBV5-1 and TRBJ2-1, with TRBD1 as a possible D gene (6 bases). Germline CDR1 reads SGHRS; CDR2 reads YFSETQ. The ends were cut back, 5 bases at V and 1 base at J, with 13 bases in the middle. This CDR3 has 15 residues.

The gene calls are TRBV19 and TRBJ2-7; D is unclear. V lost 8 bases to trimming and J lost 2 bases, with 7 bases between them. This CDR3 is built from 11 residues. CDR1 LNHDA and CDR2 SQIVND come from the germline V gene (reference sequence). This chain's CDR3 is CASRQAYEQYF. CDR3 coding DNA: TGTGCCAGTCGGCAGGCCTACGAGCAGTACTTC.

V usage is TRBV5-6 and J usage is TRBJ2-6; 7 nucleotides agree with TRBD1. The germline gives CDR1 SGHDT, CDR2 YYEEEE. The CDR3 is 17 amino acids. V lost 4 bases and J lost 2; bases outside the gene matches: 9. This CDR3 is CASSTGQSPAGANVLTF. CDR3 DNA: TGTGCCAGCAGCACGGGACAGTCCCCGGCTGGGGCCAACGTCCTGACTTTC.

The rearrangement joins TRBV5-5 to TRBJ2-1; 8 positions match TRBD2. This CDR3 spans 16 amino acids. Per germline, CDR1 SGHKS and CDR2 YYEKEE (reference sequence). The trim removed 0 bases at V and 2 bases at J, leaving 4 bases unmatched. The CDR3, as DNA: TGTGCCAGCAGCTTGGAGCGGGAGTTCCCCTACAATGAGCAGTTCTTC. It codes for CASSLEREFPYNEQFF. Drawing the rest from reference TRBV5-5 and TRBJ2-1, the complete variable domain is DAGVTQSPTHLIKTRGQQVTLRCSPISGHKSVSWYQQVLGQGPQFIFQYYEKEERGRGNFPDRFSARQFPNYSSELNVNALLLGDSALYLCASSLEREFPYNEQFFGPGTRLTVL.

The chain joins TRBV19 to TRBJ2-1; 9 bases agree with TRBD2. The V gene end was trimmed by 5 bases and the J gene end by 2 bases; junction bases not matched to a gene: 4. Germline CDR1 reads LNHDA; CDR2 reads SQIVND (reference sequence). CDR3 length equals 15 residues. CDR3 in amino acids: CASSRASGAYNEQFF. CDR3 bases: TGTGCCAGTAGTCGGGCTAGCGGGGCCTACAATGAGCAGTTCTTC.

This chain connects TRBV11-3 to TRBJ1-1; D uncertain. Looked up from germline, CDR1 is SGHNT and CDR2 is YENEEA. Trimming shortened V by 2 bases and J by 0 bases, and 4 bases separated the two germline ends. The CDR3 has 13 residues. DNA for the CDR3: TGTGCCAGCAGCTTAAGTATGAACACTGAAGCTTTCTTT. Translated, it gives CASSLSMNTEAFF.

The table lists this clone with a few counts. The rearrangement links TRBV7-9 to TRBJ2-3; perhaps TRBD2 as D (6 bases). This CDR3 spans 15 amino acids. V lost 2 bases and J 4 bases, leaving 13 bases between the germline ends. Germline CDR1 and CDR2: SEHNR and FQNEAQ (reference sequence). CDR3 sequence reads: CASSLSDGRPDTQYF. In nucleotides, the CDR3 is TGTGCCAGCAGCTTATCGGACGGGAGACCAGATACGCAGTATTTT.

This sequence joins TRBV19 and TRBJ1-1, with D hard to call. The germline V gene encodes CDR1 LNHDA and CDR2 SQIVND (reference sequence). This CDR3 comprises 13 residues. V gave up 3 bases and J gave up 3 bases, with 8 bases separating them. The CDR3 DNA follows: TGTGCCAGTAGTATTTCGAGCTACACTGAAGCTTTCTTT. Protein product: CASSISSYTEAFF.

This chain connects TRBV27 to TRBJ2-3; TRBD1 agrees at 9 bases. The germline V gene encodes CDR1 MNHEY and CDR2 SMNVEV (reference sequence). The CDR3 has 15 amino acids. V trimming: 4 bases; J trimming: 5 bases; junction bases outside the gene matches: 7. The CDR3 DNA reads TGTGCCAGCAGTTCGCGGACAGGGGTGGAAGATACGCAGTATTTT. Its protein is CASSSRTGVEDTQYF.

The chain employs TRBV7-9 and TRBJ2-2; D not certain. The CDR3 length is 16 residues. CDR1 SEHNR and CDR2 FQNEAQ come from the germline V gene (reference sequence). V gave up 2 bases and J gave up 2 bases, with 12 bases separating them. CDR3 coding DNA: TGTGCCAGCAGCTTATTTGAACTGTTTAACACCGGGGAGCTGTTTTTT. Translating gives CASSLFELFNTGELFF.

This sequence joins TRBV13 and TRBJ2-1; 14 positions agree with TRBD2. CDR1 and CDR2 (germline): PRHDT, FYEKMQ (reference sequence). The CDR3 is 19 amino acids. V dropped 5 bases and J dropped 0; count of bases not matched to a gene: 9. CDR3 loop: CASSVGLAGEGLSYNEQFF. The DNA of the CDR3 is TGTGCCAGCAGCGTGGGACTAGCGGGAGAGGGGCTCTCCTACAATGAGCAGTTCTTC.

The chain employs TRBV6-6 and TRBJ1-2, with D possibly matching TRBD1 (5 bases). This CDR3 region has 14 residues. The germline V gene has CDR1 MNHNY and CDR2 SVGAGI (reference sequence). V lost 5 bases and J lost 8, with 18 bases in between. CDR3 protein: CASSATASAEGYTF. CDR3 DNA: TGTGCCAGCAGTGCGACAGCGAGCGCGGAAGGCTACACCTTC.

The CDR3 is CASSHPRGWAEAFF. CDR3 bases: TGCGCCAGCAGTCATCCCAGGGGGTGGGCTGAAGCTTTCTTT. V gene TRBV23-1 combines with J gene TRBJ1-1; TRBD1 agrees at 7 bases. Being an ORF, TRBV23-1 has a function that is uncertain. The ends lost 3 bases at V and 6 bases at J; junction bases unmatched: 7. The CDR3 consists of 14 residues.

CDR3 nucleotide sequence: TGTGCCAGCAGCTTGAGGGTGGGAGGGACGGGTTTGGGACTCACGCATACGCAGTATTTT. Translation gives CASSLRVGGTGLGLTHTQYF. V and J are TRBV5-4 and TRBJ2-3, with 7 positions matching TRBD2. Germline loops: CDR1 SGHNT, CDR2 YYREEE (reference sequence). The ends lost 1 base at V and 7 bases at J; junction bases unmatched: 24. This CDR3 has 20 amino acids. Based on the CDR3 plus reference TRBV5-4 and TRBJ2-3, the full variable domain is ETGVTQSPTHLIKTRGQQVTLRCSSQSGHNTVSWYQQALGQGPQFIFQYYREEENGRGNFPPRFSGLQFPNYSSELNVNALELDDSALYLCASSLRVGGTGLGLTHTQYFGPGTRLTVL.

This clone was picked up one time. The rearrangement links TRBV2 to TRBJ1-5; TRBD1 might be the D (5 bases). This CDR3 region has 14 residues. The germline CDR1 and CDR2 sequences are SNHLY and FYNNEI. Trimming removed 6 bases at V and 1 base at J, with 10 bases between. The CDR3 DNA sequence: TGTGCCAGCAGCCTGGGGGTAAGCAATCAGCCCCAGCATTTT. This codes for CASSLGVSNQPQHF.

This chain joins TRBV6-6 and TRBJ2-3, with D possibly TRBD2 on 5 matching bases. Looked up from germline, CDR1 is MNHNY and CDR2 is SVGAGI (reference sequence). The length of the CDR3 is 15 residues. V was cut by 0 bases and J by 4 bases, with 11 bases left in between. DNA for the CDR3: TGTGCCAGCAGTTACTCGCCCAGCGGCGCAGATACGCAGTATTTT. It codes for CASSYSPSGADTQYF.

This rearrangement joins TRBV7-9 to TRBJ2-7; 8 bases are a match to TRBD1. From germline, CDR1 is SEHNR and CDR2 FQNEAQ (reference sequence). The CDR3 is 16 residues long. The ends lost 5 bases at V and 1 base at J; junction bases unmatched: 10. The CDR3 region has the DNA TGTGCCAGCAGCAAAGGGGGCACAGGGGGATCCTACGAGCAGTACTTC. Protein product: CASSKGGTGGSYEQYF.

The chain has TRBV6-5 and TRBJ1-1, with unresolved D. Germline lookup yields CDR1 MNHEY and CDR2 SVGAGI. CDR3 length equals 14 residues. The V end was cut by 2 bases, the J end by 0 bases, with 7 bases between. The CDR3 DNA is TGTGCCAGCAGTTACGGCGGTATGAACACTGAAGCTTTCTTT. Translated: CASSYGGMNTEAFF.

V gene TRBV6-6 combines with J gene TRBJ2-7, with D maybe TRBD2 (7 bases). CDR3 length equals 15 residues. Germline lookup yields CDR1 MNHNY and CDR2 SVGAGI (reference sequence). The V end lost 4 bases, the J end lost 4 bases, and 17 bases lay between the germline ends. The CDR3 DNA follows: TGTGCCAGCAGTTTATCCGGAGAGGGGGGGTACGAGCAGTACTTC. Amino acid sequence: CASSLSGEGGYEQYF.

The rearrangement links TRBV6-5 to TRBJ2-7; possible D gene TRBD2, 5 bases. Germline CDR1 is MNHEY and CDR2 is SVGAGI. This CDR3 spans 15 amino acids. Trimming left V 6 bases short and J 0 bases short, with 15 bases between. The CDR3 DNA reads TGTGCCAGCAGATTCACGACGGGAACCTCCTACGAGCAGTACTTC. Translated, it gives CASRFTTGTSYEQYF.